The present entry profiles one T cell receptor (beta chain) with its context. This clonotype was detected ten times or more. No antigen is known for it. No base quality information exists; no much larger clone differs at one position. This entry comes from a study of T cells in Graves' hyperthyroidism and ophthalmopathy (dated by TCRdb to the late 2010s). Study-level background: Peripheral blood was sampled at the time of initial diagnosis, prior to any treatment. The paper reports TCR Vbeta CDR3 sequencing of about 140 peripheral blood samples: around 45 ophthalmopathy, around 80 hyperthyroidism and 17 progressor patients. TCR V-J signatures able to tell the groups apart were searched for in a discovery cohort of 90 to 100 patients, of whom over 40 had Graves' ophthalmopathy and 57 had stable Graves' hyperthyroidism. Once sampling was done, hyperthyroidism patients were given methimazole at a starting dose of 30 mg daily, whereas ophthalmopathy patients were given high-dose intravenous methylprednisolone. The 100 discovery patients were divided at random into training and test sets in a 7:3 ratio. Thyroid tissue and blood T-cell repertoires from roughly six Graves' hyperthyroidism patients were also compared in the study. Whether ophthalmopathy could be predicted prospectively was tested in an independent validation cohort made up of roughly 19 hyperthyroidism patients plus 17 patients who later progressed to ophthalmopathy.

The hyperthyroidism patients were between 18 and 65 years old and newly diagnosed, with a disease duration of less than 2 months. The study excluded patients with uncontrolled infections, other autoimmune diseases, pregnancy or lactation. Diagnoses were established on the basis of clinical symptoms, serum thyroxine and TRAb, thyroid ultrasound, and orbital computed tomography. For progressor patients, blood was drawn at the first diagnosis of hyperthyroidism, before any ophthalmopathy symptoms had appeared. PBMCs were separated from 10 ml of fresh peripheral blood using Ficoll-Paque density gradient centrifugation. Patients classed as progressors first received a Graves' hyperthyroidism diagnosis and then went on to develop ophthalmopathy during follow-up. Trizol reagent was used to extract total RNA, and RNA quality was then checked on an Agilent 2100 Bioanalyzer. Counted from cysteine to phenylalanine, this CDR3 has 13 amino acids. Just the 39-base CDR3 DNA is kept, in frame starting at base 1. V ends up 6 bases short and J 4 bases short, with an unmatched junction base count of 4.

TCR beta CDR3 regions were amplified from RNA transcripts. For the first round of RT-PCR on the TCR CDR3, the HTBI primer set was used together with the Qiagen OneStep RT-PCR kit. A second multiplex PCR round built the libraries, followed by size selection and purification. Paired-end sequencing of the libraries was performed with 100 bp reads on an Illumina HiSeq2000. As for how the authors treated the data: SOAPnuke was used to process the raw data, with reads discarded if the reads contained adapters or uncalled bases, had a mean Phred below 15, or lacked an exact constant-primer or identifier match. High-quality paired reads were merged using COPE v1.2.5, and each unique nucleotide sequence was defined as a clonotype. MiTCR v1.1 was used to align clonotypes to the IMGT TRBV, TRBD and TRBJ reference segments. Analysis was restricted to V-J combinations with a frequency above 0.0001, which covered roughly 99% of repertoires. The TCS score was defined as the ratio of F50 (clonal expansion) to E x V (chaos), calculated using BLOSUM62-based TCRdist between CDR3 peptides within each V-J. Welch's t-statistics and random forest reduced around 550 V-J features to about 13, which were used in a naive Bayes classifier (R e1071). TCRdb reprocessed the public reads (quality trimming at Q25 with fastp, clone calling with MiXCR) and kept in-frame beta chains. Entries are consolidated by CDR3 protein sequence, retaining the most common genes and DNA. The V and J calls were determined by TCRdb, not by the authors. The sample table records around 350,000 distinct CDR3 sequences; more than 15% of these occur just once. Jointly, the top ten make up 25% to 30% of the sample.

Study-level results and caveats: Most expanded thyroid clonotypes (frequency above 0.001) were also detected in blood, suggesting blood repertoires may reflect thyroid immune responses. Ophthalmopathy was separated from stable hyperthyroidism by a 13 V-J signature model, with 85% to 90% sensitivity and approximately 84% specificity obtained in cross-validation and 80%/75% obtained in testing. No statistical method was used to set the sample size in advance, and investigators knew the group allocation. During validation, the model predicted progression to ophthalmopathy a median of roughly six months ahead of onset, with just under 71% sensitivity and 72% to 80% specificity.

Sequenced material: blood. The TCR comes from a young woman with Graves' hyperthyroidism that later progressed to Graves' ophthalmopathy. The chain is encoded by TRBV12-3 or TRBV12-4 joined to TRBJ2-7, and TRBD2 matches 9 of the central bases. CDR3 reads: CASRPSGTYEQYF. Read as DNA, the sequence is TGTGCCAGCAGACCTAGCGGGACGTACGAGCAGTACTTC.